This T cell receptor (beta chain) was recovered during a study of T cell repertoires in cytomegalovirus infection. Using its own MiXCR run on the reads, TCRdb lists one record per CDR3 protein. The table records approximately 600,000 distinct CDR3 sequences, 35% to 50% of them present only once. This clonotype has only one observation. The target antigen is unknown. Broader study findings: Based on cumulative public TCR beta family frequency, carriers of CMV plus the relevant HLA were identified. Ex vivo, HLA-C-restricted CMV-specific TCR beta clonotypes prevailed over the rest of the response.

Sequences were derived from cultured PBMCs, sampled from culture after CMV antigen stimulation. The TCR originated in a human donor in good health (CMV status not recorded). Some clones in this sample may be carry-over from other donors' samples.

The CDR3 DNA reads TGTGCCAGCAGTTACTTTGGGACACATGAGACCGGGGAGCTGTTTTTT. It codes for CASSYFGTHETGELFF. This rearrangement joins TRBV6-2 or TRBV6-3 to TRBJ2-2; D might be TRBD1 (6 bases). Between the trimmed V and J ends, which lost 1 base and 5 bases, there was a span of 14 bases. The CDR3 is made up of 16 amino acids. Germline V gene data show CDR1 as MNHEY and CDR2 as SVGEGT.